This TCR beta chain was identified during a study of blood T cell repertoires in COVID-19 (dated by TCRdb to the early 2020s). A note on the overall study: The collaborator samples originated in the United States, Italy and Spain and spanned the acute and convalescent phases of COVID-19. The repertoires were made available in a free public database intended to serve as a resource for research on the immune response to SARS-CoV-2. Where available, HLA class I and class II types were obtained from metadata supplied by the sample provider rather than from assay-based typing. The material from the prospective study consisted of cDNA or gDNA derived from T cells, B-cell-depleted T cells, or PBMCs. Sample metadata almost always included a de-identified subject ID, COVID-19 status, age in years and sex. Samples came from the ongoing ImmuneRACE study (first 160 participants) plus 1,254 subjects from 6 global collaborators. The dataset comprised deeply sampled blood TCRbeta repertoires from subjects exposed to, actively infected with, or recovered from COVID-19.

Study-wide findings and limitations: Clinical and demographic metadata were provided uncurated, with the amount varying by source and participant.

TCRbeta CDR3 regions were amplified from genomic DNA by means of the immunoSEQ Assay, a bias-controlled multiplex PCR. The original pipeline was this. The number of nucleated cells in each sample was estimated by amplification of reference gene primers within the assay. To quantify the absolute abundance of each unique TCRbeta CDR3 rearrangement, sequence reads were collapsed and filtered. For each sample, productive Simpson clonality was calculated as the square root of Simpson's diversity index across productive rearrangements. The immuneACCESS repertoire file appears here via TCRdb, limited to in-frame rearrangements. These files lack a portion of the clones; in checked studies, under half of the deficit traces to unresolved V genes, and the cause of the others is not known. That table gives V, J and clone size, and the DNA gave D and trimming. This sample has roughly 120,000 clones in its table, and approximately 90% of those were observed once. Around 1.9% of the sample lies in the top ten.

The CDR3 has 18 amino acids, counting the end cysteine and phenylalanine. CDR3 DNA is the only sequence kept; it has 54 bases, read in frame from the first base. One collaborating source in Seattle enrolled patients during active infection and followed them longitudinally through the course of disease. The collaborating institutions used their own protocols to collect whole blood in K2EDTA tubes. For TCRbeta analysis, collaborators shipped samples in one of three forms: frozen whole blood, isolated PBMCs, or DNA extracted from either of those sample types. This clone has just one count. The antigen this receptor binds is unknown. The input lacks base qualities; no much larger clone sits a single base away.

The chain links TRBV21-1 with TRBJ1-4; TRBD1, the D gene given by the table, was not confirmed from the DNA. TRBV21-1 is assigned pseudogene status. The TCR comes from a man aged 45 to 65 with COVID-19, enrolled during active disease. Sequencing was performed on peripheral blood. Here the CDR3 is given as CASSHRDRGFATNEKLFF. The DNA sequence reads TGTGCCAGCAGCCACCGGGACAGGGGTTTCGCAACTAATGAAAAACTGTTTTTT.